A selection of T cell receptor beta chains follows, all from one sample in a study of blood T cell repertoires in COVID-19. Produced via immunoSEQ multiplex PCR; TCRdb's table is partial and in-frame only. Of about 220,000 clones listed, around 82% are singletons. Sequences were obtained from peripheral blood. These receptors all stem from a woman in her seventies with acute or convalescent COVID-19. CDR3s include the opening cysteine and the closing phenylalanine or tryptophan. A D gene is named only where the DNA matches it firmly. Clone size is given for some rows only: seen once, a few or many times, or a class if the clone is expanded.

j_gene | abundance | d_gene | v_gene | CDR3nt | CDR3aa
TRBJ2-6 | . | . | TRBV29-1 | TGCAGCGTTTCTAGCTCTGGGGCCAACGTCCTGACTTTC | CSVSSSGANVLTF
TRBJ1-2 | . | . | TRBV6-2/TRBV6-3 | TGTGCCAGCAGTTACTCCGGGAGGAAGGAGGATGGCTACACCTTC | CASSYSGRKEDGYTF
TRBJ1-5 | few | . | TRBV2 | TGTGCCAGCAGTGACCAGGGCAATCAGCCCCAGCATTTT | CASSDQGNQPQHF
TRBJ2-5 | few | . | TRBV11-3 | TGTGCCAGCAGCCCCCAAACAGGTCCAGAGACCCAGTACTTC | CASSPQTGPETQYF
TRBJ2-7 | . | . | TRBV6-2/TRBV6-3 | TGTGCCAGCAGTCAACAGGGTTACGAGCAGTACTTC | CASSQQGYEQYF
TRBJ2-5 | . | TRBD1 | TRBV9 | TGTGCCAGCAGCCCCCGAACAGGGGGCGGTAGGGAGACCCAGTACTTC | CASSPRTGGGRETQYF
TRBJ1-2 | . | TRBD1 | TRBV6-1 | TGTGCCAGCAGTGTGGGGACAGTCGGGAACGGCTATGGCTACACCTTC | CASSVGTVGNGYGYTF
TRBJ1-5 | . | . | TRBV6-5 | TGTGCCAGCAACCTACAGCTCAATCAGCCCCAGCATTTT | CASNLQLNQPQHF
TRBJ2-5 | . | TRBD2 | TRBV9 | TGTGCCAGCAGCGTATCCGGGGGGGCGGCTGGCGAGACCCAGTACTTC | CASSVSGGAAGETQYF
TRBJ2-5 | . | . | TRBV18 | TGTGCCAGCTCACCACCGAGCGAGGGAGAGACCCAGTACTTC | CASSPPSEGETQYF
TRBJ2-5 | . | . | TRBV11-2 | TGTGCCAGCAGCTCCGCGGTTGAGGGGGGGCTTTTGGAGGAGACCCAGTACTTC | CASSSAVEGGLLEETQYF
TRBJ1-6 | few | . | TRBV6-6 | TGTGCCAGTAAGAGCGGAAGCTCACCCCTCCACTTT | CASKSGSSPLHF
TRBJ2-2 | once | . | TRBV15 | TGTGCCACCAGCAGAGCGTCCGGGGAGCTGTTTTTT | CATSRASGELFF
TRBJ2-2 | once | . | TRBV5-1 | TGCGCCAGCAGCTCTGTAGTCAACACCGGGGAGCTGTTTTTT | CASSSVVNTGELFF
TRBJ2-2 | . | TRBD1 | TRBV12-5 | TGTGCTAGTGGCCGACAGGGCGGGGAGCTGTTTTTT | CASGRQGGELFF
TRBJ2-3 | . | TRBD2 | TRBV24-1 | TGTGCCACCAGTGATGCAGCGGGGATCGGCACAGATACGCAGTATTTT | CATSDAAGIGTDTQYF
TRBJ1-6 | . | TRBD1 | TRBV5-1 | TGCGCCAGCAGCCAACAGGGGTTGAATTCACCCCTCCACTTT | CASSQQGLNSPLHF